Presented here are 17 T cell receptor beta chains from one specimen sequenced in a study of CXCR3-negative and CXCR3-positive naive CD8 T cells. Study-wide results and caveats: More hydrophobic TRB CDR3s occurred in CXCR3-positive than in CXCR3-negative naive cells.

5' RACE with UMI labels generated the TRB cDNA libraries. TCRdb processed the 5' RACE reads again and assigns one entry to each CDR3 protein, with no DNA. Its table records 84,000 or so distinct CDR3 sequences. Their specific antigens are unknown. The sample consisted of naive CXCR3+ CD8+ T cells from blood. Subset described: CD45RO-CCR7+CD27+CD95- naive CD8+ T cells expressing CXCR3 (TNR3+). The receptors were sampled from a human donor in good health. Some clones in this sample may be carry-over from other donors' samples.

V gene TRBV6-4 combines with J gene TRBJ2-1; the TCRdb call, TRBD2, lacks DNA for checking. The CDR3 is 15 amino acids. Germline V lookup: CDR1 MRHNA, CDR2 SNTAGT. CDR3 sequence reads: CASSGGGGAVNEQFF.

This chain connects TRBV28 to TRBJ2-7; TCRdb lists TRBD1, though no DNA is available to test this call. CDR1 is MDHEN and CDR2 is SYDVKM in the germline V gene. The CDR3 totals 14 residues. CDR3 residues: CASSLRGNSYEQYF.

The chain carries TRBV4-2 and TRBJ2-7; the TCRdb call, TRBD1, lacks DNA for checking. This CDR3 region has 15 residues. Germline V CDR1 and CDR2: LGHNA, YNFKEQ. The chain's CDR3 is CASSQDRQGAYEQYF.

This chain links TRBV28 with TRBJ2-7; TCRdb gives TRBD1 as the D gene, but with no DNA this cannot be confirmed. Germline V gives CDR1 MDHEN, CDR2 SYDVKM. This CDR3 is 15 amino acids long. The CDR3 loop reads CASSLKGSSSYEQYF.

This chain joins TRBV4-1 and TRBJ2-1; TCRdb proposes TRBD2, but this gene call is untestable without DNA. This CDR3 contains 15 residues. Germline-derived CDR1 and CDR2 are MGHRA and YSYEKL. CDR3 region: CASSQNSGRANDQFF.

CDR3 sequence reads: CASSYYRELQETQYF. The chain recombines TRBV7-2 with TRBJ2-5; TCRdb selects TRBD1, and the lack of DNA leaves this call unchecked. From germline, CDR1 is SGHTA and CDR2 FQGNSA. The CDR3 runs 15 residues.

V and J are TRBV28 and TRBJ1-5; TCRdb selects TRBD1, and the lack of DNA leaves this call unchecked. The CDR3 totals 20 residues. In germline, CDR1 is MDHEN, CDR2 SYDVKM. The chain's CDR3 is CASRRAPTRDRPYSNQPQHF.

The chain combines TRBV2 with TRBJ1-2; TCRdb indicates TRBD1, and absent DNA this call remains unverified. Germline CDR1 reads SNHLY; CDR2 reads FYNNEI. The CDR3 is 14 amino acids. Here the CDR3 reads CASSERGRDHGYTF.

The rearrangement uses TRBV28 and TRBJ2-2; TCRdb names TRBD2, which stays unverified in the absence of DNA. The CDR3 consists of 16 residues. Per germline, CDR1 MDHEN and CDR2 SYDVKM. CDR3 loop: CASSVDPGLNTGELFF.

The chain employs TRBV24-1 and TRBJ2-5; no DNA is available, so the TRBD2 call from TCRdb remains unchecked. Germline lookup yields CDR1 KGHDR and CDR2 SFDVKD. This CDR3 is built from 14 residues. This CDR3 reads CATSDAGVGETQYF.

J is TRBJ1-5 and V is TRBV18; as DNA is missing, the TRBD1 call by TCRdb cannot be tested. This CDR3 has 16 amino acids. In germline, CDR1 is KGHSH, CDR2 LQKENI. The CDR3 here is CASSPTAGGRDQPQHF.

V usage is TRBV29-1 and J usage is TRBJ2-5; TCRdb proposes TRBD2, but this gene call is untestable without DNA. From germline, CDR1 is SQVTM and CDR2 ANQGSEA. The CDR3 spans 12 residues. The CDR3 loop is CSVDGLEETQYF.

The chain combines TRBV27 with TRBJ2-7; TCRdb outputs TRBD1, but without DNA this stays unchecked. CDR3 size: 15 residues. Germline loops: CDR1 MNHEY, CDR2 SMNVEV (reference sequence). This CDR3 is CASSPRTGEPYEQYF.

The rearrangement uses TRBV23-1 and TRBJ2-4. TRBV23-1 is sorted into the ORF group, with uncertain function. CDR3 size: 11 residues. CDR3 region: CASSQSQHQYF.

V gene TRBV5-1 combines with J gene TRBJ1-6. CDR1 and CDR2 from the germline V gene are SGHRS and YFSETQ. CDR3 size: 16 residues. The CDR3 reads CASSQTGPYYNSPLHF.

The chain links TRBV29-1 to TRBJ2-5; TCRdb outputs TRBD2, but without DNA this stays unchecked. Germline V gene lookup returns CDR1 SQVTM and CDR2 ANQGSEA. CDR3 length equals 17 residues. The CDR3 sequence: CSVEDPFGGPSQETQYF.

V and J are TRBV5-1 and TRBJ2-1; with no DNA, the TCRdb D assignment of TRBD1 cannot be verified. The CDR3 loop spans 15 amino acids. Germline assignment: CDR1 SGHRS and CDR2 YFSETQ. The CDR3 loop reads CASSYRVIGYNEQFF. Supplemented by reference TRBV5-1 and TRBJ2-1, the full variable domain reads KAGVTQTPRYLIKTRGQQVTLSCSPISGHRSVSWYQQTPGQGLQFLFEYFSETQRNKGNFPGRFSGRQFSNSRSEMNVSTLELGDSALYLCASSYRVIGYNEQFFGPGTRLTVL.